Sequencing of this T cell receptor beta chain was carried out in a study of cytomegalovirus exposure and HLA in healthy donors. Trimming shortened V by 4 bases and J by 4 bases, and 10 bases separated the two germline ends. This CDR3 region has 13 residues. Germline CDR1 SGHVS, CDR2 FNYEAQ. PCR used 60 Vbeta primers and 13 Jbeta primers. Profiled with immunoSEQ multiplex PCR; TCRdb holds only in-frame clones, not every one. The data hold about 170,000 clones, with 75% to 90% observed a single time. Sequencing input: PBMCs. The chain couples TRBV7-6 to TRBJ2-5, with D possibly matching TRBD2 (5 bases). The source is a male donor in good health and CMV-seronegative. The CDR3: CASSWRLAETQYF. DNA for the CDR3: TGTGCCAGCAGCTGGAGGCTAGCAGAGACCCAGTACTTC.